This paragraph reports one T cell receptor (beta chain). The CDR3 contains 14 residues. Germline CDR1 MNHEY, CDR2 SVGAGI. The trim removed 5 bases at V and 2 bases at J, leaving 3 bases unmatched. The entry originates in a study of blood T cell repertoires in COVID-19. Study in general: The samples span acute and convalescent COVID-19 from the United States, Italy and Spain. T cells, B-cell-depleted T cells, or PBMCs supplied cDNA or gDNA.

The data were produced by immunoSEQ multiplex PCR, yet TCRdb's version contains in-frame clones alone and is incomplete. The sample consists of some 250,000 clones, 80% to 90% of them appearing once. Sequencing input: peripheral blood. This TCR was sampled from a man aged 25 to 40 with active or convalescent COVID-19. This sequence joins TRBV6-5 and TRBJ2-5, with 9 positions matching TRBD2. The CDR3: CASSPSGVQETQYF. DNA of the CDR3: TGTGCCAGCAGTCCTAGCGGGGTACAAGAGACCCAGTACTTC.